The source of this T cell receptor (beta chain) is a study of blood T cell repertoires in COVID-19 (dated by TCRdb to the early 2020s). Broadly, across the study: Samples covering the acute and convalescent phases of COVID-19 were provided by collaborators in the United States, Italy and Spain. The prospective study material was composed of cDNA or gDNA derived from T cells, B-cell-depleted T cells, or PBMCs. Subjects who had been exposed to COVID-19, were actively infected with it, or had recovered from it provided the deeply sampled blood TCRbeta repertoires that made up the dataset. The repertoires were released in a freely available public database intended as a resource for research on the immune response to SARS-CoV-2. Samples came from the ongoing ImmuneRACE study (first 160 participants) plus 1,254 subjects from 6 global collaborators. A de-identified subject ID, COVID-19 status, age in years and sex were almost always included in the sample metadata. Where available, HLA class I and class II types were obtained from metadata supplied by the sample provider rather than from assay-based typing. Study-level results and caveats: How much clinical and demographic metadata was included differed by source and by participant, and the metadata was provided uncurated.

Whole blood was collected in K2EDTA tubes by collaborating institutions according to the institutions' own protocols. For TCRbeta analysis, collaborators shipped samples in one of three forms: frozen whole blood, isolated PBMCs, or DNA extracted from either of those sample types. Points on this clone: The antigen it recognizes is unknown. Base qualities are not recorded, but no much larger clone differs from it by a single base.

TCRbeta CDR3 regions were amplified from genomic DNA by means of the immunoSEQ Assay, a bias-controlled multiplex PCR. Under the source paper's analysis protocol: Nucleated cell counts per sample were estimated from amplification of reference gene primers within the assay. Sequence reads were collapsed and filtered to measure the absolute abundance of every unique TCRbeta CDR3 rearrangement. For each sample, productive Simpson clonality was calculated as the square root of Simpson's diversity index across productive rearrangements. Held by TCRdb, this immuneACCESS table contains in-frame sequences only and omits some clones. Under half of the omission traces to an unresolved V gene where checked; the cause of the rest is unknown. V, J and clone size are taken as reported in that table, and D and trimming were inferred from the DNA itself. The sample records some 250,000 clones, around 90% of which are singletons. The top ten hold approximately 0.8% of the sample.

This TCR derives from a woman in her 30s with acute or convalescent COVID-19. The source material was peripheral blood.

The base sequence is TGCGCCAGCAGCTTTCCGTCCACAGATACGCAGTATTTT. This sequence encodes CASSFPSTDTQYF. The rearrangement combines TRBV5-1 with TRBJ2-3; no confident D gene assignment can be made. The CDR3 contains 13 residues, cysteine and phenylalanine counted. The DNA shown is the 39-base CDR3, in frame from base 1. At the junction V is shortened by 2 bases and J by 2 bases, with 6 bases in between. The CDR1 and CDR2 encoded by the germline V gene are SGHRS and YFSETQ. With all but the CDR3 taken from the reference TRBV5-1 and TRBJ2-3 genes, the full variable domain is: KAGVTQTPRYLIKTRGQQVTLSCSPISGHRSVSWYQQTPGQGLQFLFEYFSETQRNKGNFPGRFSGRQFSNSRSEMNVSTLELGDSALYLCASSFPSTDTQYFGPGTRLTVL.